This T cell receptor (beta chain) is drawn from a study of cytomegalovirus exposure and HLA in healthy donors. Primers included in the PCR were 60 Vbeta and 13 Jbeta primers. The assay was immunoSEQ multiplex PCR, and TCRdb's table has in-frame clones only and misses some. The specimen's table records 200,000 or so clones. The CDR3 totals 18 residues. Germline assignment: CDR1 SEHNR and CDR2 FQNEAQ (reference sequence). Unmatched junction bases numbered 9, after V lost 6 bases and J lost 3 bases. This rearrangement joins TRBV7-9 to TRBJ2-2, with TRBD2 matching 14 bases. The TCR comes from a girl aged 2 to 10 in good health and CMV-seropositive. The sample consisted of PBMCs. The CDR3: CASRPGTSGSKDTGELFF. DNA of the CDR3: TGTGCCAGCAGACCCGGGACTAGCGGGAGTAAGGACACCGGGGAGCTGTTTTTT. Supplemented by reference TRBV7-9 and TRBJ2-2, the full variable domain reads DTGVSQNPRHKITKRGQNVTFRCDPISEHNRLYWYRQTLGQGPEFLTYFQNEAQLEKSRLLSDRFSAERPKGSFSTLEIQRTEQGDSAMYLCASRPGTSGSKDTGELFFGEGSRLTVL.